This TCR beta chain was sequenced in a study of cytomegalovirus exposure and HLA in healthy donors. Study results and limitations: Being productive about 87% or about 30% of the time was typical of most TCR beta V segments in an earlier analysis. Analyses of presence and absence presupposed an approximately uniform sequencing depth across donors.

Germline V gene data show CDR1 as MRHNA and CDR2 as SNTAGT. There are 15 residues in the CDR3. Trimming took off 5 bases at V and 5 bases at J, with 17 bases between the two ends. Primers included in the PCR were 60 Vbeta and 13 Jbeta primers. TCRdb's copy holds only in-frame clones and misses some; the assay was immunoSEQ multiplex PCR. This sample has about 160,000 clones, with over 60% found just once. Turning to this clone: Antigen specificity is unknown.

Source material: PBMCs. The gene calls are TRBV6-4 and TRBJ2-3; D possibly corresponds to TRBD2 (5 bases). The receptor's source is a woman between 25 and 40 years old in good health and CMV-seronegative. The CDR3 DNA follows: TGTGCCAGCAGTCCTTCGACCGGGAACGGAGATACGCAGTATTTT. Residues: CASSPSTGNGDTQYF.